This T cell receptor beta chain derives from a study of monozygotic twins with inflammatory bowel disease. TCRdb reanalyzed the 5' RACE reads, giving one entry per CDR3 protein sequence and no DNA. Recorded here are a few hundred thousand distinct CDR3 sequences; the top ten clones represent just over 2.5%. Points from the study as a whole: Using the inverse Simpson index, IBD patients had lower TCRbeta diversity than healthy co-twins.

One blood sample of 2.5 ml was taken from each donor. Germline CDR1 is MNHEY and CDR2 is SMNVEV (reference sequence). CDR3 length: 19 amino acids. On this clonotype itself: Its matching antigen is unknown.

The material sequenced was blood. The chain is built from TRBV27 and TRBJ1-2; TCRdb's D gene call, TRBD1, goes unchecked for lack of DNA. The TCR was taken from a human donor with ulcerative colitis or Crohn's disease, or a healthy co-twin of an affected twin (not recorded which). The chain's CDR3 is CASSLNLPQGTEHNYGYTF.